The 10 T cell receptor beta chains given below trace back to one sample, sequenced in a study of T-cell memory formation after mild COVID-19. TCRdb re-derived calls from the 5' RACE reads in MiXCR, one entry per CDR3 protein. This sample has approximately 240,000 distinct CDR3 sequences, with 16% found just once. The sample was PBMCs or a T cell subset sorted from them (not recorded which). Source of these receptors: a man in his late teens or twenties who had mild COVID-19 (a few samples of this study predate the infection). Cell type and time point are not known.

The V call is TRBV29-1, the J call TRBJ2-3, with 8 bases matching TRBD2. This CDR3 has 15 residues. Germline assignment: CDR1 SQVTM and CDR2 ANQGSEA. Trimming removed 6 bases from V and 2 bases from J; junction bases left unmatched: 10. CDR3 nucleotide sequence: TGCAGCGTCCTTCCCGGGGGGGCCTCCACAGATACGCAGTATTTT. As protein: CSVLPGGASTDTQYF.

This clonotype was observed a few times. The chain recombines TRBV5-1 with TRBJ1-2; D not certain. This CDR3 region has 13 residues. Trimming cost V 0 bases and J 6 bases, with 9 bases left between them. Germline CDR1 is SGHRS and CDR2 is YFSETQ. For the CDR3, the DNA is TGCGCCAGCAGCTTGGATCTAGGGAATGGCTACACCTTC. This sequence encodes CASSLDLGNGYTF.

This clonotype has a handful of counts. The rearrangement uses TRBV3-1 and TRBJ1-2; TRBD1 aligns across 7 bases. V gave up 4 bases and J gave up 0 bases; unmatched junction bases: 8. Germline CDR1 is LGHDT and CDR2 is YNNKEL (reference sequence). There are 16 residues in the CDR3. The CDR3 is CASSPLTGTANYGYTF. CDR3 nucleotide sequence: TGTGCCAGCAGCCCCCTAACCGGGACAGCTAACTATGGCTACACCTTC.

J is TRBJ2-5 and V is TRBV11-3; 12 nucleotides line up with TRBD1. CDR3 length equals 16 residues. The J segment lost 5 bases and the V segment lost 4 bases, leaving 8 bases of the junction unmatched. CDR1 is SGHNT and CDR2 is YENEEA in the germline V gene. CDR3 nucleotide sequence: TGTGCCAGCAGCTCCGGGACAGGGGGCCCAAGCGAGACCCAGTACTTC. It translates to CASSSGTGGPSETQYF.

The CDR3 coding sequence is TGTGCCAGCCGTAAGCTGTCGGAGACCCAGTACTTC. Translating it yields CASRKLSETQYF. The rearrangement links TRBV12-3 or TRBV12-4 to TRBJ2-5, with unresolved D. The CDR3 is 12 residues long. Trimming took 8 bases from V and 5 from J, leaving 12 bases between them.

This clonotype was detected many times. The chain couples TRBV6-5 to TRBJ1-1; D uncertain. In germline, CDR1 is MNHEY, CDR2 SVGAGI. The CDR3 loop spans 15 amino acids. The V end lost 0 bases, the J end lost 0 bases, and 8 bases lay between the germline ends. The CDR3 sequence: CASSYSMVVNTEAFF. The DNA of the CDR3 is TGTGCCAGCAGTTACTCGATGGTAGTGAACACTGAAGCTTTCTTT.

V and J are TRBV7-6 and TRBJ1-5, with D perhaps matching TRBD1 (5 bases). V lost 2 bases and J lost 5, with 16 bases in between. The CDR3 covers 16 residues. Germline CDR1 is SGHVS and CDR2 is FNYEAQ. In DNA form, the CDR3 reads TGTGCCAGCAGCTTACGGGGGTCCTCCTCCGATCAGCCCCAGCATTTT. It codes for CASSLRGSSSDQPQHF.

V usage is TRBV20-1 and J usage is TRBJ2-7, with D tentatively TRBD2 (6 bases). The germline gives CDR1 DFQATT, CDR2 SNEGSKA (reference sequence). V was trimmed by 4 bases and J by 0 bases, leaving 16 bases between them. The CDR3 loop spans 15 amino acids. The CDR3 is CSATSSDVFSYEQYF. CDR3 in DNA: TGCAGTGCTACTTCTAGCGACGTATTCTCCTACGAGCAGTACTTC.

Ten or more counts support this clonotype. The rearrangement links TRBV15 to TRBJ2-5; 9 nucleotides align to TRBD1. With 5 bases clipped from V and 3 bases from J, the junction kept 7 bases outside the gene matches. The CDR3 consists of 15 residues. Germline loops: CDR1 LNHNV, CDR2 YYDKDF (reference sequence). CDR3 protein: CATSRDRGWEETQYF. For the CDR3, the DNA is TGTGCCACCAGCCGTGACAGGGGGTGGGAAGAGACCCAGTACTTC.

This CDR3 is CASRSRGVRSYNEQFF. The CDR3 nucleotides are TGTGCCAGCAGGTCTCGCGGGGTCCGTTCCTACAATGAGCAGTTCTTC. This chain connects TRBV7-2 to TRBJ2-1, with D tentatively TRBD2 (6 bases). Trimming took 6 bases from V and 1 from J, leaving 16 bases between them. The CDR3 is 16 amino acids. The V gene's germline CDR1 is SGHTA and CDR2 FQGNSA.